This TCR beta chain was identified during a study of blood T cell repertoires in COVID-19. About the study: Both acute and convalescent COVID-19 samples were obtained from the United States, Italy and Spain. T cells, B-cell-depleted T cells, or PBMCs supplied cDNA or gDNA.

Trimming took off 2 bases at V and 0 bases at J, with 14 bases between the two ends. In germline, CDR1 is MNHEY, CDR2 SVGAGI. This CDR3 is built from 16 residues. Profiling relied on immunoSEQ multiplex PCR, and the TCRdb table lists in-frame clones only, not all of them. The profile shows 250,000 to 300,000 clones, about 86% of them singletons. The sequence was collected from an elderly man with acute or convalescent COVID-19. The source material was peripheral blood. This chain connects TRBV6-5 to TRBJ2-7; tentative D call: TRBD1 (6 bases). The CDR3 reads CASSYGSRGSSYEQYF. In nucleotides, the CDR3 is TGTGCCAGCAGTTACGGTTCCAGGGGAAGCTCCTACGAGCAGTACTTC.